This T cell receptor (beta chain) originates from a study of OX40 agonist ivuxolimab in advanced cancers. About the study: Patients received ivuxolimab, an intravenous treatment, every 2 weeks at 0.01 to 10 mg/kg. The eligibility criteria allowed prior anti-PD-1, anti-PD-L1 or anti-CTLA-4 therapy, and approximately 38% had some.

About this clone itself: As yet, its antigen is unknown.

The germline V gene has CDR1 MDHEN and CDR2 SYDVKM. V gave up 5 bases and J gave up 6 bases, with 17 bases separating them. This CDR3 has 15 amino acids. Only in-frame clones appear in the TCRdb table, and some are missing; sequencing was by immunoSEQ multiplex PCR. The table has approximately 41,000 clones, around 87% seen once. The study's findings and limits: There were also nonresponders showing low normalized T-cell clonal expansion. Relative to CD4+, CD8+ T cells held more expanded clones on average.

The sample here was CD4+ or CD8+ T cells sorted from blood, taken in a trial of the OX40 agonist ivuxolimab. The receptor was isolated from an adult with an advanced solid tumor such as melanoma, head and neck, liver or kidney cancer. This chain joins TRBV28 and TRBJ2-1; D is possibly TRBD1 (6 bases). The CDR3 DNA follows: TGTGCCAGCAGTACGAATTTCCGGGACACCAATGAGCAGTTCTTC. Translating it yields CASSTNFRDTNEQFF. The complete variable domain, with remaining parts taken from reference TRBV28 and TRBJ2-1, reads DVKVTQSSRYLVKRTGEKVFLECVQDMDHENMFWYRQDPGLGLRLIYFSYDVKMKEKGDIPEGYSVSREKKERFSLILESASTNQTSMYLCASSTNFRDTNEQFFGPGTRLTVL.